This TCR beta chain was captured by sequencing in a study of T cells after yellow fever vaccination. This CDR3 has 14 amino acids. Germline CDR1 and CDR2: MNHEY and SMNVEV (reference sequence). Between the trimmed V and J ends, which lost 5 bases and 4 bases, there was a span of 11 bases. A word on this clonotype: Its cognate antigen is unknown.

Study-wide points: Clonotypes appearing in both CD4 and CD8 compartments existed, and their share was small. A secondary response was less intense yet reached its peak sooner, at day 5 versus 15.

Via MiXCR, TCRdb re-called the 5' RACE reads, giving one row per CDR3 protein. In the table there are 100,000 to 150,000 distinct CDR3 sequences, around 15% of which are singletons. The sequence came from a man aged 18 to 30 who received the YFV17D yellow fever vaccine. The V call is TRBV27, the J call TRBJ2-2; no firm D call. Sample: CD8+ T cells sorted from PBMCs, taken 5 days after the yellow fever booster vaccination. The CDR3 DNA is TGTGCCAGCAGTCCCCTCCTCTTCACCGGGGAGCTGTTTTTT. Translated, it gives CASSPLLFTGELFF.